A selection of T cell receptor beta chains follows, all from one sample in a study of monozygotic twins with inflammatory bowel disease. After re-calling the 5' RACE reads, TCRdb lists one entry per CDR3 protein, DNA absent. The listing records more than 350,000 distinct CDR3 sequences. Sequenced input: blood. These receptors were obtained from a human donor with ulcerative colitis or Crohn's disease, or a healthy co-twin of an affected twin (not recorded which). Each CDR3 is given with its conserved first and last residue.

V	J	CDR3
TRBV7-9	TRBJ2-7	CASSSFHSGQGLYEQYF
TRBV10-3	TRBJ2-3	CAIRDSSSGDTQYF
TRBV5-1	TRBJ2-3	CASSPPTLPDTDTQYF
TRBV5-6	TRBJ2-1	CASREQGTNEQFF
TRBV7-8	TRBJ1-3	CASSYPSRPRSGNTIYF
TRBV5-1	TRBJ2-7	CASSITGQDPYEQYF
TRBV25-1	TRBJ2-5	CASSESGTAKTQYF
TRBV10-3	TRBJ2-3	CAIRGTGSTDTQYF
TRBV5-1	TRBJ2-2	CASSEPGQGKTGELFF
TRBV4-3	TRBJ2-7	CASSQGLAGEGNEQYF
TRBV7-9	TRBJ2-1	CASSLVGQGMYNEQFF
TRBV7-2	TRBJ2-3	CASSPVTVPSTDTQYF
TRBV20-1	TRBJ2-2	CSARTGDGTGELFF
TRBV7-2	TRBJ2-6	CASSLRPGASGANVLTF
TRBV28	TRBJ2-1	CASSQLAGSSYNEQFF
TRBV10-3	TRBJ2-3	CAISESRGGALADTQYF
TRBV20-1	TRBJ2-4	CSARSPPTTVEDIQYF
TRBV7-2	TRBJ2-3	CASSLGERGALWDTQYF
TRBV20-1	TRBJ2-7	CSADPGTSGSYEQYF
TRBV15	TRBJ2-1	CATSRGRGGYNEQFF
TRBV12-3/TRBV12-4	TRBJ2-4	CASPQTLAKNIQYF